Presented here are 22 T cell receptor beta chains from one specimen sequenced in a study of T cell responses to AZD1222 COVID-19 vaccine. This table comes from immunoSEQ multiplex PCR, and its TCRdb copy is limited to in-frame clones, with some not included. This table has hundreds of thousands of clones, 90% to 95% appearing once. This specimen consisted of peripheral blood, obtained 28 days after the second AZD1222 dose. Every receptor here comes from an adult who received the AZD1222 COVID-19 vaccine.

The chain employs TRBV5-1 and TRBJ2-1; D is ambiguous. V lost 4 bases and J 8 bases, leaving 13 bases between the germline ends. This CDR3 is built from 13 residues. From germline, CDR1 is SGHRS and CDR2 YFSETQ. The chain's CDR3 is CASSPPGVDEQFF. The CDR3 nucleotides read TGCGCCAGCAGCCCTCCTGGAGTTGATGAGCAGTTCTTC.

This clone has a single count. An end of the junction does not agree with germline; a read error may underlie this. The chain employs TRBV7-7 and TRBJ2-3; D is unclear. Germline V lookup: CDR1 SSHAT, CDR2 FNYEAQ (reference sequence). The CDR3 contains 14 residues. The CDR3 region is CASSPVGHTDTQYF. The CDR3 DNA reads TGTGCTAGCAGCCCCGTAGGCCACACAGATACGCAGTATTTT.

The rearrangement links TRBV6-2 or TRBV6-3 to TRBJ2-5; D is unresolved. The CDR3 totals 13 residues. Germline values: CDR1 MNHEY, CDR2 SVGEGT. Trimming stripped 6 bases from V and 0 bases from J, with 8 bases between. CDR3 nucleotide sequence: TGTGCCAGCAGCCGGCCCGACCAAGAGACCCAGTACTTC. Amino acid sequence: CASSRPDQETQYF.

The chain uses TRBV4-1 and TRBJ1-5; TRBD1 might be the D (6 bases). Trimming stripped 5 bases from V and 3 bases from J, with 14 bases between. Germline CDR1 MGHRA, CDR2 YSYEKL. The CDR3 has 15 residues. CDR3: CASSSARGFNQPQHF. CDR3 coding DNA: TGCGCCAGCAGCTCTGCCAGGGGCTTCAATCAGCCCCAGCATTTT.

The V gene is TRBV6-6, the J gene TRBJ2-1; D may be TRBD1 or TRBD2 (6 bases each). The CDR3 has 16 amino acids. V shed 2 bases and J shed 9 bases, with 20 bases lying between them. Looked up from germline, CDR1 is MNHNY and CDR2 is SVGAGI (reference sequence). CDR3 region: CASSYPGVAEGVEQFF. The CDR3 DNA follows: TGTGCCAGCAGTTACCCCGGGGTAGCGGAGGGGGTTGAGCAGTTCTTC.

The gene calls are TRBV15 and TRBJ1-5; TRBD1 is a possible D gene (5 bases). Looked up from germline, CDR1 is LNHNV and CDR2 is YYDKDF (reference sequence). The ends were cut back, 4 bases at V and 7 bases at J, with 17 bases in the middle. This CDR3 contains 15 residues. The CDR3 bases are TGTGCCACCAGCACCGGGACGAACCTAGGCCAGCCCCAGCATTTT. Protein product: CATSTGTNLGQPQHF.

The genes are TRBV18 and TRBJ2-7; maybe TRBD2 (5 bases). The CDR3 consists of 13 residues. In germline, CDR1 is KGHSH, CDR2 LQKENI. The V and J ends lost 2 bases and 3 bases respectively, with 8 bases between them. CDR3 in amino acids: CASSPATNYEQYF. CDR3 coding DNA: TGTGCCAGCTCACCAGCGACTAACTACGAGCAGTACTTC.

The rearrangement links TRBV5-1 to TRBJ1-1, with 7 bases matching TRBD1. This CDR3 has 12 amino acids. Germline CDR1 and CDR2: SGHRS and YFSETQ. Unmatched junction bases numbered 2, after V lost 1 base and J lost 8 bases. The CDR3 here is CASSLQGGEAFF. In nucleotides, the CDR3 is TGCGCCAGCAGCTTGCAGGGGGGAGAAGCTTTCTTT. The whole variable domain, remainder taken from reference TRBV5-1 and TRBJ1-1, is KAGVTQTPRYLIKTRGQQVTLSCSPISGHRSVSWYQQTPGQGLQFLFEYFSETQRNKGNFPGRFSGRQFSNSRSEMNVSTLELGDSALYLCASSLQGGEAFFGQGTRLTVV.

The rearrangement links TRBV3-1 (or the pseudogene TRBV3-2) to TRBJ1-2, with D possibly matching TRBD1 (6 bases). CDR1 is LGHDT and CDR2 is YNNKEL in the germline V gene (reference sequence). Trimming cost V 3 bases and J 8 bases, with 13 bases left between them. CDR3 length: 13 amino acids. DNA of the CDR3: TGTGCCAGCAGCCACTACAGGGATGGCGGCTACACCTTC. This codes for CASSHYRDGGYTF.

This clone was seen a single time. The V call is TRBV2, the J call TRBJ2-3; D might be TRBD1 (5 bases). The germline V gene encodes CDR1 SNHLY and CDR2 FYNNEI. The CDR3 spans 14 residues. The ends were cut back, 3 bases at V and 3 bases at J, with 10 bases in the middle. CDR3 region: CASSDRQGTDTQYF. Written as DNA, the CDR3 is TGTGCCAGCAGTGACAGGCAGGGAACAGATACGCAGTATTTT.

This chain joins TRBV27 and TRBJ1-6; TRBD1 matches 7 bases. The CDR3 contains 17 residues. Germline values: CDR1 MNHEY, CDR2 SMNVEV (reference sequence). J lost 0 bases, V lost 5 bases, and 7 bases had no gene match. In DNA, the CDR3 is TGTGCCAGCAGTGAGACAGGGTTTAGCTCCTATAATTCACCCCTCCACTTT. It translates to CASSETGFSSYNSPLHF.

This chain joins TRBV29-1 and TRBJ1-1; possible D gene TRBD1, 6 bases. The germline V gene encodes CDR1 SQVTM and CDR2 ANQGSEA. The CDR3 is made up of 12 amino acids. The V end was cut by 4 bases, the J end by 1 base, with 7 bases between. CDR3 sequence (DNA): TGCAGCGTTGGAGGGGGGAACACTGAAGCTTTCTTT. Its translation is CSVGGGNTEAFF. Looking up the rest from reference TRBV29-1 and TRBJ1-1 gives the full variable domain: SAVISQKPSRDICQRGTSLTIQCQVDSQVTMMFWYRQQPGQSLTLIATANQGSEATYESGFVIDKFPISRPNLTFSTLTVSNMSPEDSSIYLCSVGGGNTEAFFGQGTRLTVV.

The V and J genes are TRBV7-9 and TRBJ1-1; the D is unclear. Per germline, CDR1 SEHNR and CDR2 FQNEAQ (reference sequence). This CDR3 spans 13 amino acids. V lost 4 bases and J lost 8, with 14 bases in between. Written as DNA, the CDR3 is TGTGCCAGCAGCTGGTTTGCGGACCAAGAAGCTTTCTTT. It codes for CASSWFADQEAFF.

This chain uses TRBV21-1 with TRBJ1-4. TRBV21-1 is marked as a pseudogene. The CDR3 has 11 residues. In DNA, the CDR3 is TGTGCCAGCAGCATCGGGACTTCTTGTTTTTTT. It encodes CASSIGTSCFF.

The chain links TRBV5-6 to TRBJ1-1; possibly TRBD1 for D (5 bases). Germline V lookup: CDR1 SGHDT, CDR2 YYEEEE. Trimming left V 0 bases short and J 0 bases short, with 6 bases between. CDR3 length: 14 residues. For the CDR3, the DNA is TGTGCCAGCAGCTTGGTGACAGTGAACACTGAAGCTTTCTTT. It is translated as CASSLVTVNTEAFF.

A note on this clone: Other DNA sequences in the sample encode the same CDR3. The chain couples TRBV7-6 to TRBJ2-7; D is possibly TRBD1 or TRBD2 (6 bases each). The CDR3 sequence is 14 residues long. Looked up from germline, CDR1 is SGHVS and CDR2 is FNYEAQ. V lost 3 bases and J lost 2, with 11 bases in between. The CDR3 loop is CASSFGGGAYEQYF. Written as DNA, the CDR3 is TGTGCCAGCAGCTTCGGGGGCGGGGCCTACGAGCAGTACTTC.

This clone was counted between two and nine times. This chain uses TRBV11-2 with TRBJ1-1; D not certain. The V end lost 5 bases, the J end lost 6 bases, and 10 bases lay between the germline ends. The germline CDR1 and CDR2 sequences are SGHAT and FQNNGV. CDR3 size: 12 residues. The CDR3 protein is CASSNSRAEAFF. Written as DNA, the CDR3 is TGTGCCAGCAGCAATTCAAGAGCTGAAGCTTTCTTT.

This rearrangement joins TRBV27 to TRBJ2-1; the match to TRBD2 covers 7 bases. The germline V gene has CDR1 MNHEY and CDR2 SMNVEV (reference sequence). J was trimmed by 6 bases and V by 8 bases; bases with no gene match: 13. CDR3 size: 15 residues. DNA for the CDR3: TGTGCCAGCTGTCCCCGGCGGGGGATCTCCAATGAGCAGTTCTTC. It encodes CASCPRRGISNEQFF.

This chain links TRBV11-2 with TRBJ1-1; D is ambiguous. The CDR3 covers 13 residues. V lost 5 bases and J lost 8, with 15 bases in between. Per the germline V gene, CDR1 is SGHAT and CDR2 is FQNNGV. The CDR3 here is CASSLGLSSEAFF. The CDR3 DNA sequence: TGTGCCAGCAGCCTCGGACTGTCATCCGAAGCTTTCTTT.

This clone was found once. This chain uses TRBV9 with TRBJ2-5; D unresolved. Trimming removed 0 bases at V and 2 bases at J, with 5 bases between. Germline V lookup: CDR1 SGDLS, CDR2 YYNGEE. This CDR3 is 13 amino acids long. The CDR3 DNA sequence: TGTGCCAGCAGCGTAGTAGGACAAGAGACCCAGTACTTC. Its protein is CASSVVGQETQYF.

The gene calls are TRBV7-9 and TRBJ1-6; the D gene is possibly TRBD1 (6 bases). CDR1 is SEHNR and CDR2 is FQNEAQ in the germline V gene (reference sequence). Trimming took 1 base from V and 6 from J, leaving 13 bases between them. There are 16 residues in the CDR3. This chain's CDR3 is CASSLGAGGPNSPLHF. The CDR3 DNA reads as TGTGCCAGCAGCTTAGGTGCCGGGGGGCCTAATTCACCCCTCCACTTT.

V usage is TRBV2 and J usage is TRBJ2-5; D perhaps matches TRBD2 (6 bases). This CDR3 contains 15 residues. Germline assignment: CDR1 SNHLY and CDR2 FYNNEI. Between the trimmed V and J ends, which lost 6 bases and 5 bases, there was a span of 19 bases. The CDR3 protein is CASRDWTGGGETQYF. The CDR3 DNA reads TGTGCCAGCAGGGACTGGACTGGTGGGGGGGAGACCCAGTACTTC.